This TCR beta chain was sequenced for a study of blood T cell repertoires in COVID-19. This CDR3 spans 14 amino acids. Germline V gene data show CDR1 as LNHNV and CDR2 as YYDKDF (reference sequence). V was pared by 5 bases and J by 1 base, with 11 bases between. Only in-frame clones appear in the TCRdb table, and some are missing; sequencing was by immunoSEQ multiplex PCR. The table records tens of thousands of clones, approximately 79% of them present only once. Material: peripheral blood. The chain joins TRBV15 to TRBJ1-1, with D maybe TRBD1 (5 bases). The sequence derives from a man between 65 and 80 years old with COVID-19, enrolled during active disease. The CDR3 nucleotides are TGTGCCACCAGCCCGGGAGGGGCGAACACTGAAGCTTTCTTT. Amino acid sequence: CATSPGGANTEAFF.